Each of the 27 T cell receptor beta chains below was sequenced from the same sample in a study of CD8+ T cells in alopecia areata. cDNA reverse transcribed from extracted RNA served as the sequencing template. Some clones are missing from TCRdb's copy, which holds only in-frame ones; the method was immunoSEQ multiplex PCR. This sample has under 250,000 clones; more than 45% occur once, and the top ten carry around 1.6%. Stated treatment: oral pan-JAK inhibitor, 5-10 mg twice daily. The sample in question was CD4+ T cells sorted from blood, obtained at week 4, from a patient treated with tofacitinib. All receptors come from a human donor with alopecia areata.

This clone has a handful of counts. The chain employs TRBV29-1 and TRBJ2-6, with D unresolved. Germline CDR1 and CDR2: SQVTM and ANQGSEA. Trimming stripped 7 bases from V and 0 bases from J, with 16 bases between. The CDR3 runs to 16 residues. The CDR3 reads CSAPLALNSGANVLTF. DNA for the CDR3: TGCAGCGCTCCCCTGGCCCTAAACTCTGGGGCCAACGTCCTGACTTTC.

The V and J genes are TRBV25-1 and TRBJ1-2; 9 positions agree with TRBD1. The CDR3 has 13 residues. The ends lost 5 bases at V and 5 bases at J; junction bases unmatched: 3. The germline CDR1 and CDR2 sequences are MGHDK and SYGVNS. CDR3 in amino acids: CASSPGTGYGYTF. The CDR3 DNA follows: TGTGCCAGCAGTCCTGGGACAGGGTATGGCTACACCTTC.

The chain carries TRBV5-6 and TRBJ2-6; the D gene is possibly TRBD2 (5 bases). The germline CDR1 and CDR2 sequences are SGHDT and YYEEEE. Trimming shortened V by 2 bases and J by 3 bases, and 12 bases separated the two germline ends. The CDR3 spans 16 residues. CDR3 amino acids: CASSLFSGNGANVLTF. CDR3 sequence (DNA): TGTGCCAGCAGCTTATTCTCGGGGAATGGGGCCAACGTCCTGACTTTC.

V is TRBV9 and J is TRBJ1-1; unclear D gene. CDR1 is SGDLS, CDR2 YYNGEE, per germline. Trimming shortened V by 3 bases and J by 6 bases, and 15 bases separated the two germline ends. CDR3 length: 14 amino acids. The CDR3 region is CASSGVGLFSEAFF. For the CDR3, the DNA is TGTGCCAGCAGCGGGGTCGGGTTATTTTCTGAAGCTTTCTTT.

The CDR3 sequence is CSVLARFATNEKLFF. CDR3 in DNA: TGCAGCGTGCTCGCACGGTTTGCAACTAATGAAAAACTGTTTTTT. The chain combines TRBV29-1 with TRBJ1-4; D gene ambiguous. Trimming cost V 6 bases and J 0 bases, with 14 bases left between them. The CDR3 has 15 amino acids. Per germline, CDR1 SQVTM and CDR2 ANQGSEA.

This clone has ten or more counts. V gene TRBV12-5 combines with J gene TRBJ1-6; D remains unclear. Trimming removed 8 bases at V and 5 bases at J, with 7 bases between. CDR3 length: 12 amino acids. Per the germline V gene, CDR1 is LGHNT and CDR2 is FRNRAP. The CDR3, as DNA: TGTGCTAGTTGTGGGGATAATTCACCCCTCCACTTT. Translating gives CASCGDNSPLHF. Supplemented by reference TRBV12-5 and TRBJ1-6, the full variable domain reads DARVTQTPRHKVTEMGQEVTMRCQPILGHNTVFWYRQTMMQGLELLAYFRNRAPLDDSGMPKDRFSAEMPDATLATLKIQPSEPRDSAVYFCASCGDNSPLHFGNGTRLTVT.

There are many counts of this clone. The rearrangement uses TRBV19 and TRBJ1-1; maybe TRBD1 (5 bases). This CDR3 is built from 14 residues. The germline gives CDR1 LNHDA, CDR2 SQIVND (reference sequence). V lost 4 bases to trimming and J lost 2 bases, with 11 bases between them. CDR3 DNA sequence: TGTGCCAGTAGTAGGAGCCGGGACAACACTGAAGCTTTCTTT. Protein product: CASSRSRDNTEAFF. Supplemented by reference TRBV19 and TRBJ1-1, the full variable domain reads DGGITQSPKYLFRKEGQNVTLSCEQNLNHDAMYWYRQDPGQGLRLIYYSQIVNDFQKGDIAEGYSVSREKKESFPLTVTSAQKNPTAFYLCASSRSRDNTEAFFGQGTRLTVV.

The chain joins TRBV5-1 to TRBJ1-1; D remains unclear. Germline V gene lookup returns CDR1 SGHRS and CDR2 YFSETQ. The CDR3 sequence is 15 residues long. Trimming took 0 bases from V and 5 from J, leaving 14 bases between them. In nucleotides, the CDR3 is TGCGCCAGCAGCTTGGCCGGGGATTCTAGGACTGAAGCTTTCTTT. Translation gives CASSLAGDSRTEAFF. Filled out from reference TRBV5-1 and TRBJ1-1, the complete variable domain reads KAGVTQTPRYLIKTRGQQVTLSCSPISGHRSVSWYQQTPGQGLQFLFEYFSETQRNKGNFPGRFSGRQFSNSRSEMNVSTLELGDSALYLCASSLAGDSRTEAFFGQGTRLTVV.

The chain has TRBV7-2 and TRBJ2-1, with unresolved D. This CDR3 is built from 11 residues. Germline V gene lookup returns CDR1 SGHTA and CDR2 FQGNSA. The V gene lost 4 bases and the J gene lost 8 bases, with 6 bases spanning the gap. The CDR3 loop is CASSSGYEQFF. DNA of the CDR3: TGTGCCAGCAGCTCCGGTTATGAGCAGTTCTTC. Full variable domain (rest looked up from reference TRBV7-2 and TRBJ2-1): GAGVSQSPSNKVTEKGKDVELRCDPISGHTALYWYRQSLGQGLEFLIYFQGNSAPDKSGLPSDRFSAERTGGSVSTLTIQRTQQEDSAVYLCASSSGYEQFFGPGTRLTVL.

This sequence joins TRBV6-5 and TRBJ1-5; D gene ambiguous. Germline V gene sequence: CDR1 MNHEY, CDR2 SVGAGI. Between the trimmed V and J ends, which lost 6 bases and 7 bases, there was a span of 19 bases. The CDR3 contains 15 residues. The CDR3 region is CASSLLRAARQPQHF. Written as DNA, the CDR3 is TGTGCCAGCAGCCTACTAAGAGCCGCAAGGCAGCCCCAGCATTTT.

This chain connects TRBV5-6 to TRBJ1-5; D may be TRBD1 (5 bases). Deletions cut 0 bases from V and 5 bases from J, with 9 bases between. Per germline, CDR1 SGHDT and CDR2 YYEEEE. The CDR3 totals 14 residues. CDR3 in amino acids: CASSLGQGDQPQHF. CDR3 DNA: TGTGCCAGCAGCTTGGGGCAGGGTGATCAGCCCCAGCATTTT.

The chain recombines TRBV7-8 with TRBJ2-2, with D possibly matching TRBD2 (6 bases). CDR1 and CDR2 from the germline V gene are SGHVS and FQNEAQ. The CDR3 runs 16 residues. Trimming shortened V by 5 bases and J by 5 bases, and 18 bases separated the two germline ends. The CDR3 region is CASSARGSLLTGELFF. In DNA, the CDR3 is TGTGCCAGCAGCGCCCGGGGGAGTCTGTTAACCGGGGAGCTGTTTTTT.

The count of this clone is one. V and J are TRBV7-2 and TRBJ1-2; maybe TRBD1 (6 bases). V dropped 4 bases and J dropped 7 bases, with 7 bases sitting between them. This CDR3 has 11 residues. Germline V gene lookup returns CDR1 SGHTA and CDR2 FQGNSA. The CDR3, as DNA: TGTGCCAGCAGCTCACAGGGTGGCTACACCTTC. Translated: CASSSQGGYTF. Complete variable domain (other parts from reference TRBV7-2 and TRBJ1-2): GAGVSQSPSNKVTEKGKDVELRCDPISGHTALYWYRQSLGQGLEFLIYFQGNSAPDKSGLPSDRFSAERTGGSVSTLTIQRTQQEDSAVYLCASSSQGGYTFGSGTRLTVV.

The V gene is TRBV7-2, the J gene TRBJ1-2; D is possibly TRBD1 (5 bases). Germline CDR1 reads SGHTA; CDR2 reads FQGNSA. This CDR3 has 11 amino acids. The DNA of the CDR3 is TGTGCGGATGGGGGTGGCGATGGCTACACCTTC. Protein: CADGGGDGYTF.

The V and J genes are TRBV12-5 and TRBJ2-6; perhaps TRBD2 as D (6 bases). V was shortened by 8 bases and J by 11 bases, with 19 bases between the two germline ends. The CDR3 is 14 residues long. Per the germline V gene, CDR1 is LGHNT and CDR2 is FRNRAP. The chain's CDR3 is CASSRERTGDVLTF. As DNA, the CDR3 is TGTGCTAGTTCGCGGGAAAGGACCGGAGACGTCCTGACTTTC.

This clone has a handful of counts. Here the CDR3 reads CASGTGANYGYTF. CDR3 coding DNA: TGTGCCAGCGGGACAGGGGCCAACTATGGCTACACCTTC. The chain has TRBV6-5 and TRBJ1-2; TRBD1 aligns across 10 bases. V dropped 8 bases and J dropped 2; count of bases not matched to a gene: 2. The CDR3 contains 13 residues. CDR1 and CDR2 from the germline V gene are MNHEY and SVGAGI.

The CDR3 spells CASRLASNRELFF. The CDR3 coding sequence is TGTGCCAGCAGACTAGCGAGTAACAGGGAGCTGTTTTTT. V usage is TRBV2 and J usage is TRBJ2-2; 7 bases map to TRBD2. Germline V lookup: CDR1 SNHLY, CDR2 FYNNEI. The CDR3 runs 13 residues. The junction had 7 bases not matched to a gene; V was cut back by 6 bases and J by 9 bases. Using reference TRBV2 and TRBJ2-2 for the parts outside the CDR3, the full variable domain is EPEVTQTPSHQVTQMGQEVILRCVPISNHLYFYWYRQILGQKVEFLVSFYNNEISEKSEIFDDQFSVERPDGSNFTLKIRSTKLEDSAMYFCASRLASNRELFFGEGSRLTVL.

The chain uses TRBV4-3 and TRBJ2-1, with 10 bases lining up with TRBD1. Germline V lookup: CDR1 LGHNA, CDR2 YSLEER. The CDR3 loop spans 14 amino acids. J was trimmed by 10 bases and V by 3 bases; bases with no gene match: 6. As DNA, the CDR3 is TGCGCCAGCAGCCACCGGGACAGGGGTTGGGAGCAGTTCTTC. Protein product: CASSHRDRGWEQFF.

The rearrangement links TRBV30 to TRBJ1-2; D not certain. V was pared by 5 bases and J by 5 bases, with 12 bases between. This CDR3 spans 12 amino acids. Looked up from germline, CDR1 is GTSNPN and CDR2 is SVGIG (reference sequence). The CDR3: CAWEKGGYGYTF. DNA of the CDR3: TGTGCCTGGGAAAAGGGAGGATATGGCTACACCTTC.

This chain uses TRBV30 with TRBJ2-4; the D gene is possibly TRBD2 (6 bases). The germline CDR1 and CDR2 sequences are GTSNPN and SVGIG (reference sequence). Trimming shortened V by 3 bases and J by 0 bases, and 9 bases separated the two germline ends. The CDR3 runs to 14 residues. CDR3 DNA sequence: TGTGCCTGGAGCTGGGACTTAGCCAAAAACATTCAGTACTTC. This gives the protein CAWSWDLAKNIQYF.

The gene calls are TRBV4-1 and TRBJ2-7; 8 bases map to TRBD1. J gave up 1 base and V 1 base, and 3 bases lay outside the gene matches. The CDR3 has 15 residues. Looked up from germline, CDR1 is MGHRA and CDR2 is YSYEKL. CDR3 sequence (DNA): TGCGCCAGCAGCCAAGGTCGACAGGGGTCCTACGAGCAGTACTTC. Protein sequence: CASSQGRQGSYEQYF.

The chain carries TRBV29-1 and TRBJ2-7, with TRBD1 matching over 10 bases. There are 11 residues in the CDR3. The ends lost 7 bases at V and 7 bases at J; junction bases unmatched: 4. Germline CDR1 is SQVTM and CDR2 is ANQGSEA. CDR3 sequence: CSAEGQGEQYF. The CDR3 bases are TGCAGCGCAGAGGGACAGGGGGAGCAGTACTTC.

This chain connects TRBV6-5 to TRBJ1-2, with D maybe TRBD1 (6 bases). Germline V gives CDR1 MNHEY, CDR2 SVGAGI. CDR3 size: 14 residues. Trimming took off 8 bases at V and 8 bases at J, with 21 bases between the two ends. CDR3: CASGRGSLMGGYTF. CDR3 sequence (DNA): TGTGCCAGCGGCAGGGGTTCCCTTATGGGGGGCTACACCTTC.

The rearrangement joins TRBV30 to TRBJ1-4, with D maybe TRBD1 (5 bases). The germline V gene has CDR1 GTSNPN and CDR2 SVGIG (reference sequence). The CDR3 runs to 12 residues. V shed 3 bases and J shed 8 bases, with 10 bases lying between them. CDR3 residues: CAWSGTVEKLFF. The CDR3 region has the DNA TGTGCCTGGAGCGGGACTGTGGAAAAACTGTTTTTT. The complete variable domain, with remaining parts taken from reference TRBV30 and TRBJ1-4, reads SQTIHQWPATLVQPVGSPLSLECTVEGTSNPNLYWYRQAAGRGLQLLFYSVGIGQISSEVPQNLSASRPQDRQFILSSKKLLLSDSGFYLCAWSGTVEKLFFGSGTQLSVL.

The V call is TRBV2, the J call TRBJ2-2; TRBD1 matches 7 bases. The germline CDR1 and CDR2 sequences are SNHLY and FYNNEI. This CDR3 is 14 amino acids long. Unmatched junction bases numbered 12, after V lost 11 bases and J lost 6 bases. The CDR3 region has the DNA TGTGCCGGAAAGGGACAGCCTGGCGCCGGGGAGCTGTTTTTT. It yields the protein CAGKGQPGAGELFF.

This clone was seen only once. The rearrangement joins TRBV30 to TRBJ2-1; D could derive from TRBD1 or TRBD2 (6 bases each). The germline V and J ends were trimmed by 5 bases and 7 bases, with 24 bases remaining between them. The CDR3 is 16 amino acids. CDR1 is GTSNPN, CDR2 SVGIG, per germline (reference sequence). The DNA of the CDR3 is TGTGCCTGGTCCCCCGCCGGGGGCACAAGGTTGAATGAGCAGTTCTTC. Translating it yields CAWSPAGGTRLNEQFF.

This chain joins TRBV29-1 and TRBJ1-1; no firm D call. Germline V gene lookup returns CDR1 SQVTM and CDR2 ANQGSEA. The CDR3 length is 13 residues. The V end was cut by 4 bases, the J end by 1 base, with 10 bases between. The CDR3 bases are TGCAGCGTTGCTCACAGTGAGAACACTGAAGCTTTCTTT. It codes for CSVAHSENTEAFF.